This TCR beta chain was documented in a study of regulatory T cells in long-lasting Graves disease. Study context: Positivity for TSH receptor antibodies plus over 5 years of antithyroid drugs meant persistent Graves' disease.

Time point of the sample: persistent/refractory GD, antithyroid drugs over 5 years with positive TRAb. From PBMCs, RNA was extracted and then used to make the TCR library. This clonotype was seen repeatedly, ten times or more. With iRepertoire HTBI primers and Arm-PCR of CDR3 regions, TCR beta libraries were built. One entry per CDR3 protein, called by TCRdb with MiXCR from the multiplex PCR reads. The profile shows some 430,000 distinct CDR3 sequences, 20% to 25% of them singletons. Trimming took 3 bases from V and 2 from J; bases not matched to a gene: 5. This CDR3 region has 15 residues. The germline CDR1 and CDR2 sequences are KGHDR and SFDVKD.

The source is a female donor with Graves disease. This rearrangement joins TRBV24-1 to TRBJ2-5; TRBD1 aligns across 7 bases. Specimen: peripheral blood mononuclear cells (PBMCs), collected when the disease was refractory, from a patient treated with antithyroid drugs. The CDR3 region is CATSDPRDRQETQYF. CDR3 DNA sequence: TGTGCCACCAGTGATCCAAGGGACAGACAAGAGACCCAGTACTTC.